Within the sample, the clone carrying this T cell receptor beta chain is medium-sized. The source of the sample is a study of CD4 and CD8 cells across lung adenocarcinoma regions. Donors had localized lung adenocarcinoma, a non-small cell lung cancer. V gave up 0 bases and J gave up 1 base, with 7 bases separating them. Germline CDR1 is WNHNN and CDR2 is SYGVQD (reference sequence). This CDR3 region has 14 residues. TCRdb passed the PCR reads through MiXCR, listing each CDR3 protein once. This sample has approximately 5,000 distinct CDR3 sequences; around 50% occur once, and the top ten carry about 20%.

The clonotype comes from a male donor with lung adenocarcinoma. The CD4 and CD8 labels of this study may be unreliable. Sequencing input: CD4+ T cells from the margin of a lung tumor. This sequence joins TRBV10-1 and TRBJ2-7, with D possibly being TRBD1 or TRBD2 (5 bases each). The CDR3 is CASSESGGSYEQYF. As DNA, the CDR3 is TGCGCCAGCAGTGAGTCTGGGGGTTCCTACGAGCAGTACTTC.